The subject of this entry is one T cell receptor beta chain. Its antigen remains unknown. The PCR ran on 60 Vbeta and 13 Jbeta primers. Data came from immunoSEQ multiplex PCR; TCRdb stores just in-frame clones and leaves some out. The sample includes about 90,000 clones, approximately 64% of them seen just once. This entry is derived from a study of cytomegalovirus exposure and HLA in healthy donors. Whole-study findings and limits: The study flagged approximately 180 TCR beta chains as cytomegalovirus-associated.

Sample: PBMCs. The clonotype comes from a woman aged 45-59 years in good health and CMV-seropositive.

The CDR3 nucleotides read TGTGCCAGCAGTTACTCAGGGAGGGGGGGACCAGATACGCAGTATTTT. This codes for CASSYSGRGGPDTQYF. The gene calls are TRBV6-5 and TRBJ2-3; tentatively, D is TRBD2 (7 bases). From germline, CDR1 is MNHEY and CDR2 SVGAGI. V was cut by 0 bases and J by 4 bases, with 14 bases left in between. The CDR3 is 16 amino acids.